These T cell receptor beta chains were read from a single sample in a study of PD-1 blockade in classical Hodgkin lymphoma. Sequenced by immunoSEQ multiplex PCR; TCRdb stores in-frame clones only, minus some. This sample has over 35,000 clones, with around 80% found just once. The source was peripheral blood mononuclear cells (PBMCs), collected before the second cycle of nivolumab. Receptors were obtained from a human donor with classical Hodgkin lymphoma. Both conserved end residues are part of each CDR3. Fields, in order: D gene, V gene, J gene, clone size, CDR3 DNA, CDR3 protein. A D gene is named only where the DNA matches it firmly. Expanded clones get a size class; other rows say once, few or many, or leave the size out.

>NA|TRBV7-2|TRBJ2-6|once
TGTGCCAGCAGCTTTGCGATCTCTGGGGCCAACGTCCTGACTTTC
CASSFAISGANVLTF
>NA|TRBV11-2|TRBJ1-5|few
TGTGCCAGCAGCCATCTTCGGGGCCCTAGCAATCAGCCCCAGCATTTT
CASSHLRGPSNQPQHF
>TRBD2|TRBV7-7|TRBJ2-5|few
TGTGCCAGCAGCTTATCGATAGCGGGGGGGCCTGGCCCAGAGACCCAGTACTTC
CASSLSIAGGPGPETQYF
>NA|TRBV7-9|TRBJ2-5|NA
TGTGCCAGCAGCCCGGGGGACACCTTACCAGAGACCCAGTACTTC
CASSPGDTLPETQYF
>NA|TRBV5-1|TRBJ2-5|NA
TGCGCCAGCAGCTTAGGAGGGACAGAGACCCAGTACTTC
CASSLGGTETQYF
>TRBD1|TRBV30|TRBJ1-3|NA
TGTGCCTGGACGCGATCTTGGACAGGGGGAAACACCATATATTTT
CAWTRSWTGGNTIYF
>NA|TRBV28|TRBJ1-5|few
TGTGCCAGCAGTTTACAGGGCCCTTTAGGGAATCAGCCCCAGCATTTT
CASSLQGPLGNQPQHF
>NA|TRBV7-3|TRBJ2-2|NA
TGTGCCAGCAGCCCATACGGGACAATCGACGGGGAGCTGTTTTTT
CASSPYGTIDGELFF
>TRBD1|TRBV18|TRBJ2-1|NA
TGTGCCAGCTCGGCGACAGGGGGTCTAGACAATGAGCAGTTCTTC
CASSATGGLDNEQFF
>NA|TRBV2|TRBJ2-1|NA
TGTGCCAGCAGTGAATTGGGGAACAGTCCGGATGAGCAGTTCTTC
CASSELGNSPDEQFF
>NA|TRBV30|TRBJ1-2|few
TGTGCCTGGAGAGGGAACGGACGTCTGTCTAGTGGCTACACCTTC
CAWRGNGRLSSGYTF
>NA|TRBV30|TRBJ2-7|NA
TGTGCCTGGAGTGTACGGGGCTACGAGCAGTACTTC
CAWSVRGYEQYF
>TRBD1|TRBV7-9|TRBJ1-2|few
TGTGCCAGCAGCGAAAGACAGGGCTATGGCTACACCTTC
CASSERQGYGYTF
>TRBD1|TRBV18|TRBJ1-1|once
TGTGCCAGCTCACCGGACAGGGCGGCTGAAGCTTTCTTT
CASSPDRAAEAFF
>NA|TRBV2|TRBJ1-2|few
TGTGCCACAGGGACGGCTAACTATGGCTACACCTTC
CATGTANYGYTF
>TRBD2|TRBV27|TRBJ2-3|few
TGTGCCAGCAGTTTATCGCGGGGGGGCGCAGATACGCAGTATTTT
CASSLSRGGADTQYF
>NA|TRBV7-9|TRBJ2-5|NA
TGTGCCAGCAGCTTAACAGTGGGCCAAGAGACCCAGTACTTC
CASSLTVGQETQYF
>NA|TRBV5-4|TRBJ1-2|NA
TGTGCCAGCAGCTTGGCTGGGACGGCTGGCTACACCTTC
CASSLAGTAGYTF
>NA|TRBV30|TRBJ2-7|medium-sized
TGTGCCTCATCATTGACAGACTCCTACGAGCAGTACTTC
CASSLTDSYEQYF
>TRBD2|TRBV6-1|TRBJ2-1|once
TGTGCCAGCAGAAAAGCGGGGGGGCAGAATGAGCAGTTCTTC
CASRKAGGQNEQFF
>NA|TRBV4-2|TRBJ2-7|many
TGTGCCAGCAGCCATACGAGGATTTCCTACGAGCAGTACTTC
CASSHTRISYEQYF
>NA|TRBV19|TRBJ2-5|NA
TGTGCCAGTAGTACTTCTGAGACCCAGTACTTC
CASSTSETQYF
>NA|TRBV7-8|TRBJ1-1|once
TGTGCCAGCATTCGCGGGTCAGCGTCCACTGAAGCTTTCTTT
CASIRGSASTEAFF
>NA|TRBV11-2|TRBJ1-3|NA
TGTGCCAGCAGCTTGTGGGGGTCAGGAAACACCATATATTTT
CASSLWGSGNTIYF
>TRBD1|TRBV5-1|TRBJ2-7|NA
TGCGCCAGCAGCTCCTTCGACAGGGTCTACGAGCAGTACTTC
CASSSFDRVYEQYF
>TRBD1|TRBV5-1|TRBJ2-1|few
TGCGCCAGCAGCCTGACAGGGGGCGCCCCCAATGAGCAGTTCTTC
CASSLTGGAPNEQFF
>TRBD2|TRBV7-3|TRBJ2-1|NA
TGTGCCAGCAGCCCTATTAGCGGGAGGGGGTACAATGAGCAGTTCTTC
CASSPISGRGYNEQFF
>NA|TRBV15|TRBJ2-3|NA
TGTGCCACCAGCAAGTCTAGCACAGATACGCAGTATTTT
CATSKSSTDTQYF
>NA|TRBV11-2|TRBJ2-1|medium-sized
TGTGCCAGCAGCTTAGAGGGTAGCGATGAGCAGTTCTTC
CASSLEGSDEQFF